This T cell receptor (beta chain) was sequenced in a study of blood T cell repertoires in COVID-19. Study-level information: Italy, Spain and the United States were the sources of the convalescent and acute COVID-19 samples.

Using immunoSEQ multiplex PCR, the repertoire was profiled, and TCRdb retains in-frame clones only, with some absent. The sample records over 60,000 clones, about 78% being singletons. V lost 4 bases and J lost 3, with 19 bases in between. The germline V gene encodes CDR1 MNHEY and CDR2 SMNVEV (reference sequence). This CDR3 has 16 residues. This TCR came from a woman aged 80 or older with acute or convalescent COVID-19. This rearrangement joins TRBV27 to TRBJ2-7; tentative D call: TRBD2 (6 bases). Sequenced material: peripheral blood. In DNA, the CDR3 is TGTGCCAGCAGTTCATGGAGCGGGCATACTAGCTACGAGCAGTACTTC. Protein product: CASSSWSGHTSYEQYF.